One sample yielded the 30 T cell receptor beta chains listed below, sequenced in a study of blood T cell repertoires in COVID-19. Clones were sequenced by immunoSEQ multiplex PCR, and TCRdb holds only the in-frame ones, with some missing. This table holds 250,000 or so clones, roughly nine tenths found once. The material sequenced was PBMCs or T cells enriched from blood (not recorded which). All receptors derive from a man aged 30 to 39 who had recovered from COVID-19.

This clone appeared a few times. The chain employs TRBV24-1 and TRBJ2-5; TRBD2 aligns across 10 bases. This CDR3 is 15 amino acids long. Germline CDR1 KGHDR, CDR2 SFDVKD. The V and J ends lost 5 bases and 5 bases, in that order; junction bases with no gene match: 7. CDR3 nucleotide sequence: TGTGCCACCAGTGGTACTAGCGGGGTAGGGGAGACCCAGTACTTC. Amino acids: CATSGTSGVGETQYF.

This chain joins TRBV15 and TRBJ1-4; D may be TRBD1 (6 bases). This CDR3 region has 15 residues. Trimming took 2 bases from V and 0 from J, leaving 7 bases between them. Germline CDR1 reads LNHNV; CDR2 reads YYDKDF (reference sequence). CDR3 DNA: TGTGCCACCAGCAGAAAGGGGGCAACTAATGAAAAACTGTTTTTT. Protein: CATSRKGATNEKLFF.

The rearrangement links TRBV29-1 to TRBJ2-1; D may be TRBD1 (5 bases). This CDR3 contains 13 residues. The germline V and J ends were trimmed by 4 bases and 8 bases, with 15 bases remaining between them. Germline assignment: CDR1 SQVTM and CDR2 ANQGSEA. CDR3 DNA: TGCAGCGTTGGGACATGGCTCGTCGATGAGCAGTTCTTC. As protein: CSVGTWLVDEQFF.

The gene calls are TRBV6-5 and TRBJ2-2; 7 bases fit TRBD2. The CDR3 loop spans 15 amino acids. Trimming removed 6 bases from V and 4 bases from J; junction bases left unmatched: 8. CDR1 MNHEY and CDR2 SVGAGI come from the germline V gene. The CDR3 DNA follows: TGTGCCAGCAGCCGACCATCGGGAGGCACCGGGGAGCTGTTTTTT. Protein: CASSRPSGGTGELFF.

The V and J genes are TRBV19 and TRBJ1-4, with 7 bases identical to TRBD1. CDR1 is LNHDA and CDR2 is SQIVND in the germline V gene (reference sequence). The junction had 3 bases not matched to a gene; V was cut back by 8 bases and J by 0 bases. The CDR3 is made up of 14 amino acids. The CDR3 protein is CASSGTATNEKLFF. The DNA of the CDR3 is TGTGCCAGTTCCGGGACAGCAACTAATGAAAAACTGTTTTTT.

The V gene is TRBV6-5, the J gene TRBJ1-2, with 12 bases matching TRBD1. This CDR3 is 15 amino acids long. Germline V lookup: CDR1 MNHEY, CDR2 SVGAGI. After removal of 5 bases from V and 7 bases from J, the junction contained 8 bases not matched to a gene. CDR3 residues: CASSPRDRGPGGYTF. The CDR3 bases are TGTGCCAGCAGTCCCCGGGACAGGGGGCCGGGTGGCTACACCTTC.

The CDR3 region has the DNA TGTGCCAGCAGCCTCTACAGGGCGGGTTACAATGAGCAGTTCTTC. Amino acids: CASSLYRAGYNEQFF. The chain combines TRBV7-3 with TRBJ2-1; TRBD1 might be the D (6 bases). The germline gives CDR1 SGHTA, CDR2 FQGTGA. The CDR3 is 15 residues long. V was pared by 5 bases and J by 4 bases, with 15 bases between. Together with reference TRBV7-3 and TRBJ2-1, the CDR3 gives the full variable domain: GAGVSQTPSNKVTEKGKYVELRCDPISGHTALYWYRQSLGQGPEFLIYFQGTGAADDSGLPNDRFFAVRPEGSVSTLKIQRTERGDSAVYLCASSLYRAGYNEQFFGPGTRLTVL.

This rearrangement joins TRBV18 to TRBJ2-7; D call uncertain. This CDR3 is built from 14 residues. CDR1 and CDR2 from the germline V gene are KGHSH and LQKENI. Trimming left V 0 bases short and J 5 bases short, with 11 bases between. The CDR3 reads CASSPPNPGNEQYF. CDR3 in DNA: TGTGCCAGCTCACCACCGAATCCAGGAAACGAGCAGTACTTC. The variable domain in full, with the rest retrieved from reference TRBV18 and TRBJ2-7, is NAGVMQNPRHLVRRRGQEARLRCSPMKGHSHVYWYRQLPEEGLKFMVYLQKENIIDESGMPKERFSAEFPKEGPSILRIQQVVRGDSAAYFCASSPPNPGNEQYFGPGTRLTVT.

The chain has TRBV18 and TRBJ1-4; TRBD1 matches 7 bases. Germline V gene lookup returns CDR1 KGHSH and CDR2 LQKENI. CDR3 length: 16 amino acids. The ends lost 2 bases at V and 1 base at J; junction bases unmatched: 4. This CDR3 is CASSPSGGGTNEKLFF. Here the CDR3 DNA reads TGTGCCAGCTCACCATCAGGGGGTGGAACTAATGAAAAACTGTTTTTT.

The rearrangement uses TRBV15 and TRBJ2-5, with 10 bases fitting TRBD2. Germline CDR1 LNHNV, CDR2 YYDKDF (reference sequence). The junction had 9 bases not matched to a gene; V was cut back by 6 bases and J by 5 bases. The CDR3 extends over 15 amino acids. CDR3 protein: CATRIAGGVRETQYF. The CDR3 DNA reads TGTGCCACCAGGATAGCGGGAGGCGTGAGGGAGACCCAGTACTTC.

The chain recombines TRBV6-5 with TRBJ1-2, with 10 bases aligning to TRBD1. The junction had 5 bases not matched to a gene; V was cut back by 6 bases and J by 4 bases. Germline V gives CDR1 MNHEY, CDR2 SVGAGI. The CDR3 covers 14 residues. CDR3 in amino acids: CASRRGTGVYGYTF. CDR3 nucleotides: TGTGCCAGCAGGAGGGGGACAGGGGTCTATGGCTACACCTTC.

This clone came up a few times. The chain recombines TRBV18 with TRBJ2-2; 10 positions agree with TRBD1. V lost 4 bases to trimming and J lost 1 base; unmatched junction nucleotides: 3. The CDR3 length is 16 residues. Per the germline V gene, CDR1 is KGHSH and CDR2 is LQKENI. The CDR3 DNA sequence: TGTGCCAGCTCACACCGGACAGGGGGGAACACCGGGGAGCTGTTTTTT. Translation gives CASSHRTGGNTGELFF.

The CDR3 DNA reads as TGTGCCACCAGTGTACAGGGCCCCTACAATGAGCAGTTCTTC. Translated, it gives CATSVQGPYNEQFF. This rearrangement joins TRBV24-1 to TRBJ2-1, with D perhaps TRBD1 (6 bases). CDR1 KGHDR and CDR2 SFDVKD come from the germline V gene. The CDR3 runs 14 residues. Trimming removed 5 bases at V and 2 bases at J, with 9 bases between.

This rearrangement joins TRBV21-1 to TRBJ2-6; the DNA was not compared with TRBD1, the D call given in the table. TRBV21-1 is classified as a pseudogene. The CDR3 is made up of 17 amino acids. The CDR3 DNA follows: TGTGCCAGCAGCTGTCAGTGTATGTTGGCTGGGGCCAACGTCCTGACTTTC. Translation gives CASSCQCMLAGANVLTF.

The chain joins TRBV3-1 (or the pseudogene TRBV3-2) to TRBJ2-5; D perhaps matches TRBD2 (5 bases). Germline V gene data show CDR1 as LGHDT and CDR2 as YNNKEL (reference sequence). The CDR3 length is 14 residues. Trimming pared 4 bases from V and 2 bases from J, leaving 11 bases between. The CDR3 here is CASSPGLIQETQYF. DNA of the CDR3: TGTGCCAGCAGCCCCGGACTCATACAAGAGACCCAGTACTTC.

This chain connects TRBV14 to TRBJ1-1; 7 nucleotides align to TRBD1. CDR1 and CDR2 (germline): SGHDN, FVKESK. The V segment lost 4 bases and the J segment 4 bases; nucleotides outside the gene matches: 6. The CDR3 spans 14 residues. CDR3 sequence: CASSRQGRATEAFF. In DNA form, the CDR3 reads TGTGCCAGCAGCCGACAGGGTCGGGCCACTGAAGCTTTCTTT. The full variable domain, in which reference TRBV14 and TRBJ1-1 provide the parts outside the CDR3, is EAGVTQFPSHSVIEKGQTVTLRCDPISGHDNLYWYRRVMGKEIKFLLHFVKESKQDESGMPNNRFLAERTGGTYSTLKVQPAELEDSGVYFCASSRQGRATEAFFGQGTRLTVV.

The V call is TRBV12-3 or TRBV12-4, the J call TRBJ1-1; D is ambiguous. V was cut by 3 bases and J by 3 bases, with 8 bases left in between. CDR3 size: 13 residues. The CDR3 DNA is TGTGCCAGCAGTTTTGTGGAGGACACTGAAGCTTTCTTT. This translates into CASSFVEDTEAFF.

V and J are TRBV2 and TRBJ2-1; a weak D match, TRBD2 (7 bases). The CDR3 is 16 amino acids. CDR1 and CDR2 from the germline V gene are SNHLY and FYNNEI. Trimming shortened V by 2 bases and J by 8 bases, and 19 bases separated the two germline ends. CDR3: CASSESPAGANDEQFF. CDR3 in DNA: TGTGCCAGCAGTGAATCTCCTGCGGGGGCGAACGATGAGCAGTTCTTC.

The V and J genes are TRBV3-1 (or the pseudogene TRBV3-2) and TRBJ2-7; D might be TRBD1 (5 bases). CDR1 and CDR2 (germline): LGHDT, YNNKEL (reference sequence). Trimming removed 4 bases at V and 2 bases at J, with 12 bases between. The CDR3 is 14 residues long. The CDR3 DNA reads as TGTGCCAGCAGCCTCGATTGGACAACCTACGAGCAGTACTTC. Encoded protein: CASSLDWTTYEQYF.

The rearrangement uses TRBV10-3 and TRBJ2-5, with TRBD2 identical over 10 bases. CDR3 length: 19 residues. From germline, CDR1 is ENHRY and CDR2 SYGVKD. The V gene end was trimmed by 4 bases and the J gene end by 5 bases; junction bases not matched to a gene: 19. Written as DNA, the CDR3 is TGTGCCATCAGTGCGACCGGGGGGCTAGCGGGAGTGGGTGTGGAGACCCAGTACTTC. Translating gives CAISATGGLAGVGVETQYF.

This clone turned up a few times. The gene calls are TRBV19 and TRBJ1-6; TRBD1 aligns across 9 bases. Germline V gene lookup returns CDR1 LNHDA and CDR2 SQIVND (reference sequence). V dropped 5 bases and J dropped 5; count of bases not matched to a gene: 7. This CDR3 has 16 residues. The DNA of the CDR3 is TGTGCCAGTAGTCCCCGACAGGGGGGTCATAATTCACCCCTCCACTTT. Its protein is CASSPRQGGHNSPLHF.

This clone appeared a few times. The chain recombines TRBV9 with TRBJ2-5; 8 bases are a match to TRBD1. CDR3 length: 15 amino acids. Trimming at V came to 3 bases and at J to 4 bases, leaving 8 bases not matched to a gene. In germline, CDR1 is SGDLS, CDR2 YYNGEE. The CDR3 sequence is CASSGQGRHLETQYF. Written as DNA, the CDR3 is TGTGCCAGCAGCGGACAGGGGAGGCATCTAGAGACCCAGTACTTC.

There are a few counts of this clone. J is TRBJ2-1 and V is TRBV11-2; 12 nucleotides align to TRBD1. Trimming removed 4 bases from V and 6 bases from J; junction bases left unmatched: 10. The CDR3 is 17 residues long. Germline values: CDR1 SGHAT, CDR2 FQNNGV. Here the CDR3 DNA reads TGTGCCAGCAGCTCCAAATGGGGACAGGGGGCGGCCAATGAGCAGTTCTTC. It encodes CASSSKWGQGAANEQFF.

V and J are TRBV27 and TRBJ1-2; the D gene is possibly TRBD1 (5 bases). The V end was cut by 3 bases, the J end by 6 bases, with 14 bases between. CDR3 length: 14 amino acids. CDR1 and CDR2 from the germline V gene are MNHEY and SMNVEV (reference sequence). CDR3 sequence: CASSLIGGTDGYTF. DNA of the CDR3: TGTGCCAGCAGTTTGATCGGGGGGACCGATGGCTACACCTTC.

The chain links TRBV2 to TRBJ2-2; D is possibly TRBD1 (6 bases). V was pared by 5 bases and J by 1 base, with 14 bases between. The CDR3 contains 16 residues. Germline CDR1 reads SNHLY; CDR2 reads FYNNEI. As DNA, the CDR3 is TGTGCCAGCAGTTATCCGGGACACGTGAACACCGGGGAGCTGTTTTTT. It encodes CASSYPGHVNTGELFF.

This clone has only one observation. DNA for the CDR3: TGTGCCAGCAGAGCGACTAGCGGGACAGACAATGAGCAGTTCTTC. Its translation is CASRATSGTDNEQFF. This chain connects TRBV6-6 to TRBJ2-1, with 11 positions matching TRBD2. Trimming removed 6 bases from V and 5 bases from J; junction bases left unmatched: 6. Germline-derived CDR1 and CDR2 are MNHNY and SVGAGI (reference sequence). The CDR3 covers 15 residues.

The CDR3 protein is CASSQALGTGASPLHF. The CDR3 nucleotides are TGTGCCAGCAGCCAAGCCCTCGGGACAGGGGCTTCACCCCTCCACTTT. J is TRBJ1-6 and V is TRBV3-1 (or the pseudogene TRBV3-2); 10 bases are a match to TRBD1. Per germline, CDR1 LGHDT and CDR2 YNNKEL (reference sequence). The CDR3 has 16 residues. V lost 1 base to trimming and J lost 9 bases; unmatched junction nucleotides: 6.

CDR3 DNA: TGTGCCAGCAGTTTCTCCAGCACAGATACGCAGTATTTT. Translating gives CASSFSSTDTQYF. This chain uses TRBV27 with TRBJ2-3, with no clear D. V was clipped by 3 bases and J by 0 bases, with 4 bases between them. This CDR3 has 13 residues. The germline V gene has CDR1 MNHEY and CDR2 SMNVEV (reference sequence).

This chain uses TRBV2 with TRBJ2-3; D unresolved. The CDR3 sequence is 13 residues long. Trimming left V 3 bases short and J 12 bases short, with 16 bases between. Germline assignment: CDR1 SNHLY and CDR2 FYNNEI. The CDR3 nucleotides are TGTGCCAGCAGTGAGTTGAGCGCGGCCTCTCAGTATTTT. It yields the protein CASSELSAASQYF.

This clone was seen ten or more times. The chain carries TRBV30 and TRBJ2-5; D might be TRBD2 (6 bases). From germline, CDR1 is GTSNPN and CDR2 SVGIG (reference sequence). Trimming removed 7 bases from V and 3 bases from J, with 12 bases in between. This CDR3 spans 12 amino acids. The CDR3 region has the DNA TGTGCCTCAGGTGGGGGGAAAGAGACCCAGTACTTC. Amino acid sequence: CASGGGKETQYF.